A selection of T cell receptor beta chains follows, all from one sample in a study of blood T cell repertoires in COVID-19. Sequencing was performed with immunoSEQ multiplex PCR; in TCRdb, only in-frame clones are kept and a portion is missing. Among 65,000 to 90,000 clones listed, around 84% were seen once. The sample was peripheral blood. The receptor set was obtained from a woman aged 80 or over in a cohort sampled during active or convalescent COVID-19. CDR3s leave out the opening cysteine and the closing phenylalanine or tryptophan.

j_call	v_call	cdr3_aa
TRBJ2-2	TRBV5-1	ASTKVGDRVSGELF
TRBJ2-2	TRBV5-1	ASRTGVTGELF
TRBJ1-5	TRBV4-1	ASSTEVQGAQH
TRBJ1-3	TRBV11-2	ASSWLERTGNTIY
TRBJ2-2	TRBV7-6	ASSLGAGGPGTGELF
TRBJ1-2	TRBV29-1	SVEKQGWNYGYT
TRBJ1-2	TRBV5-1	ASSLEASRYGYT
TRBJ2-1	TRBV11-2	ASSLEGGGKGNEQF
TRBJ2-3	TRBV7-9	ASTLSDTQY
TRBJ1-5	TRBV19	ASTGDRGPQPQH
TRBJ2-4	TRBV7-9	ASSLGSLEPKNIQY
TRBJ1-4	TRBV2	ASRGTGGGKLF
TRBJ1-6	TRBV27	ASSLDPYSSPLH
TRBJ1-5	TRBV28	ASSLWTSSNQPQH
TRBJ2-7	TRBV20-1	SASGALAPNRHEQY
TRBJ1-5	TRBV24-1	ATSEPGVAQPQH